This T cell receptor (beta chain) was recovered during a study of immune evolution from preneoplasia to lung adenocarcinoma. Study observations and caveats: Later-stage lesions seemingly showed higher T cell density and diversity than normal lung.

In the case of this clone: Antigen specificity is unknown.

V shed 4 bases and J 4 bases; nucleotides not matched to a gene: 11. The germline V gene has CDR1 SGDLS and CDR2 YYNGEE. This CDR3 spans 16 amino acids. Measured with immunoSEQ multiplex PCR; TCRdb has only the in-frame clones, and not every one. The sample consists of over 3,500 clones, 85% of them appearing once. The material sequenced was FFPE invasive lung adenocarcinoma tissue. This sequence was found in a person aged 50-59 years with lung adenocarcinoma. The gene calls are TRBV9 and TRBJ2-1, with 7 positions matching TRBD2. CDR3 coding DNA: TGTGCCAGCAGCACCCCGACCGGGACTATGTACAATGAGCAGTTCTTC. Protein: CASSTPTGTMYNEQFF.